A selection of T cell receptor beta chains follows, all from one sample in a study of vaccination effects on CD4 cells after COVID-19. Antigens for these TCRs are unknown. The table came from immunoSEQ multiplex PCR; TCRdb's copy has only in-frame clones and leaves some out. The table has 65,000 to 90,000 clones, roughly 74% seen once. Sequencing was performed on CD4+ T cells from PBMCs cultured with HCoV-NL63 spike peptides, taken before COVID-19 vaccination. The receptors were gathered from a human donor who received a COVID-19 vaccine. The CDR3 runs from the conserved cysteine through the conserved F or W. D genes are given only for firm matches. Rows may omit the clone size; those that give it use once, few, many or a size class.

CDR3 DNA | CDR3 protein | V gene | D gene | J gene | clone size
TGTGCCAGTAGTACCCTAGCGGGAACCTCCTACAATGAGCAGTTCTTC | CASSTLAGTSYNEQFF | TRBV19 | TRBD2 | TRBJ2-1 | .
TGCGCCAGCAGCTTTGACTCTGGGGCCAACGTCCTGACTTTC | CASSFDSGANVLTF | TRBV5-1 | . | TRBJ2-6 | .
TGCGCCAGCAGAGCCGGGACAGGGGAGTTAGATACGCAGTATTTT | CASRAGTGELDTQYF | TRBV10-2 | TRBD1 | TRBJ2-3 | .
TGTGCCATCAGTGATCTGACAGGGGACTCCTACAATGAGCAGTTCTTC | CAISDLTGDSYNEQFF | TRBV10-3 | TRBD1 | TRBJ2-1 | .
TGTGCCAGTAGGATGGACATCAGCTCCTACAATGAGCAGTTCTTC | CASRMDISSYNEQFF | TRBV19 | . | TRBJ2-1 | once
TGTGCCAGCAGCGTCGGCAGGGGGCGCGGCTACACCTTC | CASSVGRGRGYTF | TRBV9 | TRBD1 | TRBJ1-2 | .
TGTGCCAGCAGCCCCTCCAGCGGGGGGAGGGCAGATACGCAGTATTTT | CASSPSSGGRADTQYF | TRBV11-2 | TRBD2 | TRBJ2-3 | .
TGTGCCAGCAGCTTAGATACTAGCGGGGGGGCCGGGAATGAGCAGTTCTTC | CASSLDTSGGAGNEQFF | TRBV7-2 | TRBD2 | TRBJ2-1 | once
TGTGCCAGCAGTGACCCGACAGGGGGCAGGGAAAAACTGTTTTTT | CASSDPTGGREKLFF | TRBV6-6 | TRBD1 | TRBJ1-4 | few
TGTGCCAGCAGCCTCGGTTCTACTGACTATGGCTACACCTTC | CASSLGSTDYGYTF | TRBV7-9 | . | TRBJ1-2 | .
TGCAGCGTTGAAACAGGGGGCAATGAAAAACTGTTTTTT | CSVETGGNEKLFF | TRBV29-1 | TRBD1 | TRBJ1-4 | .
TGTGCCAGCAGGACAGGGATTCAGCCCCAGCATTTT | CASRTGIQPQHF | TRBV6-6 | TRBD1 | TRBJ1-5 | .
TGTGCCAGCTCTCGACAGACAACTAATGAAAAACTGTTTTTT | CASSRQTTNEKLFF | TRBV18 | . | TRBJ1-4 | .
TGTGCCAGCAGTCGGGACAACGTAGCCAAAAACATTCAGTACTTC | CASSRDNVAKNIQYF | TRBV2 | . | TRBJ2-4 | .
TGTGCCAGCAGCCCAATTCCGGGACAGGGAAACACCATATATTTT | CASSPIPGQGNTIYF | TRBV5-4 | TRBD1 | TRBJ1-3 | .
TGTGCCATCAGTGTAGCAGGCGAGACCCAGTACTTC | CAISVAGETQYF | TRBV6-2/TRBV6-3 | . | TRBJ2-5 | .
TGTGCCAGCAGTGAACGGGTACTAGCCGAGACCCAGTACTTC | CASSERVLAETQYF | TRBV2 | . | TRBJ2-5 | .
TGTGCCAGCAGCCGCAGGGAAGCTAATTCACCCCTCCACTTT | CASSRREANSPLHF | TRBV7-9 | . | TRBJ1-6 | .
TGTGCCAGCAGGCCGGGACAGGGCTTCCTTAGCAATCAGCCCCAGCATTTT | CASRPGQGFLSNQPQHF | TRBV27 | TRBD1 | TRBJ1-5 | once
TGTGCCAGCAGCCCATCCAGTAATGAAAAACTGTTTTTT | CASSPSSNEKLFF | TRBV12-3/TRBV12-4 | . | TRBJ1-4 | .
TGTGCCAGCAGCCAAGATTTCACGGAGACCCAGTACTTC | CASSQDFTETQYF | TRBV4-2 | . | TRBJ2-5 | .
TGTGCCAGTAGTACCCTGGCGGGGGGGCCTGGTGAGCAGTTCTTC | CASSTLAGGPGEQFF | TRBV19 | TRBD2 | TRBJ2-1 | few
TGTGCCAGCTCACTCGTCCTGGGGTCCGGAAACACCATATATTTT | CASSLVLGSGNTIYF | TRBV18 | . | TRBJ1-3 | .
TGCGCCAGTAGCGGGAGCACAGATACGCAGTATTTT | CASSGSTDTQYF | TRBV5-1 | TRBD2 | TRBJ2-3 | .
TGTGCCAGCAGCTTTGGAAGCCTAGCGGGGGCCGCTAGCACAGATACGCAGTATTTT | CASSFGSLAGAASTDTQYF | TRBV7-3 | TRBD2 | TRBJ2-3 | .
TGTGCCAGCAGTTTCTCCGATACGCAGTATTTT | CASSFSDTQYF | TRBV7-2 | . | TRBJ2-3 | .
TGCGCCAGCAGCTCGACGGTCTCTGGAAACACCATATATTTT | CASSSTVSGNTIYF | TRBV5-1 | . | TRBJ1-3 | once
TGTGCCAGCAGCCCCACCATTCTTGACAGGGGGCGGAGAGAAAAACTGTTTTTT | CASSPTILDRGRREKLFF | TRBV6-2/TRBV6-3 | TRBD1 | TRBJ1-4 | .
TGTGCCAGCAGTTTTTTTGAGGATTCACCCCTCCACTTT | CASSFFEDSPLHF | TRBV12-3/TRBV12-4 | . | TRBJ1-6 | .
TGTGCCAGCAGACCCCAGGGGGCGGGAGATACGCAGTATTTT | CASRPQGAGDTQYF | TRBV2 | TRBD1 | TRBJ2-3 | once
TGCGCCAGCAGCCAAGATTTACGGCAGGGAGGGGCCTATGGCTACACCTTC | CASSQDLRQGGAYGYTF | TRBV4-1 | . | TRBJ1-2 | .
TGTGCCAGCAGCTCCCGGACTAGCGGGCGAAAAGAGACCCAGTACTTC | CASSSRTSGRKETQYF | TRBV7-2 | TRBD2 | TRBJ2-5 | .
TGTGCCAGCAGTAACCCGGGACAGGGTGGTGAAAAACTGTTTTTT | CASSNPGQGGEKLFF | TRBV6-2/TRBV6-3 | TRBD1 | TRBJ1-4 | .
TGTGCCAGCGCCTCGGCTAGCTCGGGGACCCAGTACTTC | CASASASSGTQYF | TRBV12-3/TRBV12-4 | . | TRBJ2-5 | once
TGCGCCAGCAGGGACCCCGGGACGACGCAGTATTTT | CASRDPGTTQYF | TRBV10-1 | . | TRBJ2-3 | .
TGTGCCAGCAGCTTCAGGCCAGGGGGCGTAGAGACCCAGTACTTC | CASSFRPGGVETQYF | TRBV7-6 | TRBD1 | TRBJ2-5 | .
TGTGCCAGTAGTCGAGGCGACATGGCAGGTAACACCGGGGAGCTGTTTTTT | CASSRGDMAGNTGELFF | TRBV19 | . | TRBJ2-2 | .
TGTGCCTGGAGTGACCGGGACAGGGGAGCCCGGGGGCCCCAGCATTTT | CAWSDRDRGARGPQHF | TRBV30 | TRBD1 | TRBJ1-5 | .
TGTGCCAGTAGTATACGGCCCCGGACAGGGTGGACAGATACGCAGTATTTT | CASSIRPRTGWTDTQYF | TRBV19 | TRBD1 | TRBJ2-3 | once
TGTGCCAGCAGTTTGAGTGAGGCCAACGTCCTGACTTTC | CASSLSEANVLTF | TRBV12-3/TRBV12-4 | . | TRBJ2-6 | .
TGTGCCAGTTCACCGGGCAATCAGCCCCAGCATTTT | CASSPGNQPQHF | TRBV19 | . | TRBJ1-5 | few